This entry is about one T cell receptor beta chain. Its antigen is as yet unknown. This sample is drawn from a study of T cells after posttransplantation cyclophosphamide. Trimming at V came to 5 bases and at J to 3 bases, leaving 7 bases not matched to a gene. The CDR3 consists of 14 residues. Germline V gene lookup returns CDR1 SGHAT and CDR2 FQDESV (reference sequence). The study, taken as a whole, reports: After PTCy, TRB diversity resembled that of CNI/methotrexate controls. Skin or GI-infiltrating T cells shared few TRB sequences with blood. Later post-transplant blood repertoires were often dominated by donor CD8+ memory clones.

Sequencing was performed with immunoSEQ multiplex PCR; in TCRdb, only in-frame clones are kept and a portion is missing. Among about 22,000 clones listed, 73% were seen once. The chain couples TRBV11-1 to TRBJ2-7, with 7 bases lining up with TRBD1. The sequenced sample was memory CD4+ T cells sorted from PBMCs. The sequence came from a woman aged 60-75 years in good health, CMV-negative, and a related stem cell transplant donor. As DNA, the CDR3 is TGTGCCAGCAGCCAACAGGGGACCCTCTACGAGCAGTACTTC. Protein product: CASSQQGTLYEQYF.